The clone carrying this T cell receptor (beta chain) has more than one count but fewer than ten. Looked up from germline, CDR1 is ENHRY and CDR2 is SYGVKD. The CDR3 runs 12 residues. V lost 2 bases to trimming and J lost 7 bases, with 5 bases between them. The sample comes from a study of beta chain features in type 1 diabetes. Sequencing targeted expressed TCRB transcripts, as all isolated RNA had been reverse transcribed. TCRdb's table, derived via immunoSEQ multiplex PCR, lists solely in-frame clones and lacks some. The top ten hold around 0.02% of the sample, which has 860,000 or so clones, 17% seen once.

The chain recombines TRBV10-3 with TRBJ2-2; D ambiguous. This sequence originates from a woman aged 18-35 years in good health. The sample was naive CD4+ T cells from blood. This CDR3 reads CAISEIGGELFF. The CDR3 DNA sequence: TGTGCCATCAGTGAGATTGGCGGGGAGCTGTTTTTT.